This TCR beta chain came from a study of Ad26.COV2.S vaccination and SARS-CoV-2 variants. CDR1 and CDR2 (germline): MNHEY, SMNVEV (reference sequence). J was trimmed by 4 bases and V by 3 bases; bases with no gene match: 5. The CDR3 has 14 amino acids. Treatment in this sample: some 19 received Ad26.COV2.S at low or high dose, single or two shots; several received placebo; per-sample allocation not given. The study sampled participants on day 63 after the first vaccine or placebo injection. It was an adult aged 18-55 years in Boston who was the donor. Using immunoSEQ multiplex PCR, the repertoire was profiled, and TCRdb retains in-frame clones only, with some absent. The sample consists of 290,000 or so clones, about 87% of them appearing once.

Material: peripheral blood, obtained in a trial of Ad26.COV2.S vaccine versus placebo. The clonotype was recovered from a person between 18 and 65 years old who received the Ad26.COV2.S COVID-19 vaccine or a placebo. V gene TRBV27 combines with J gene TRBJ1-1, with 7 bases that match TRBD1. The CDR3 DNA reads TGTGCCAGCAGTTTCAAGGGGGCGATCACTGAAGCTTTCTTT. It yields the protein CASSFKGAITEAFF.